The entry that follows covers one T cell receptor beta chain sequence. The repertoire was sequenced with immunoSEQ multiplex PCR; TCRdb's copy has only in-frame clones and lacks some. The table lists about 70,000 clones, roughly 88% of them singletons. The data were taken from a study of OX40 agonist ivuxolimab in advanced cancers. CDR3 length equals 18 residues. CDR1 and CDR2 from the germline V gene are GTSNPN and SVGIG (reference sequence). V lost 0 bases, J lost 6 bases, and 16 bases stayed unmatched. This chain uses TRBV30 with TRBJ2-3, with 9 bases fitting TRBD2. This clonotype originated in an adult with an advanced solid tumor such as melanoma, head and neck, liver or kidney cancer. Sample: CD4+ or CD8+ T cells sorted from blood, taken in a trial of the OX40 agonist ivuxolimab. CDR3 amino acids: CAWSVLEALAGGPDTQYF. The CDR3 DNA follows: TGTGCCTGGAGTGTACTTGAGGCTCTGGCGGGAGGGCCGGATACGCAGTATTTT.